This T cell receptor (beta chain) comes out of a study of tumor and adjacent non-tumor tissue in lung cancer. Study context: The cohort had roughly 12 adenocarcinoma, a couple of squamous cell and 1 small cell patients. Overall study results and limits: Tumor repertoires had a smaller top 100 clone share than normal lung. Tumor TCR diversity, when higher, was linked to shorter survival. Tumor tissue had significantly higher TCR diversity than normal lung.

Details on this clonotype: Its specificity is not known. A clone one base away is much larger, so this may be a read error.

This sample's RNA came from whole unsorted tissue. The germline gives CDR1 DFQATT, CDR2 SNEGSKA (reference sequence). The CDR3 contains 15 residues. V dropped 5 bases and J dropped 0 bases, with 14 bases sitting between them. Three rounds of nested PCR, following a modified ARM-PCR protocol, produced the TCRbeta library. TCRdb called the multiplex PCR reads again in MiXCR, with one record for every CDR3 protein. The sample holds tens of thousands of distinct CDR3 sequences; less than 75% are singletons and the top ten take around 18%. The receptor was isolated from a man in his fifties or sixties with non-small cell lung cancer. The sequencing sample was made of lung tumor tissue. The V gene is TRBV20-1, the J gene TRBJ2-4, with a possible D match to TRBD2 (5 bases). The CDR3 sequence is CSAGGSDVAKNIQYF. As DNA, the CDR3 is TGCAGTGCTGGAGGCTCCGATGTAGCCAAAAACATTCAGTACTTC.